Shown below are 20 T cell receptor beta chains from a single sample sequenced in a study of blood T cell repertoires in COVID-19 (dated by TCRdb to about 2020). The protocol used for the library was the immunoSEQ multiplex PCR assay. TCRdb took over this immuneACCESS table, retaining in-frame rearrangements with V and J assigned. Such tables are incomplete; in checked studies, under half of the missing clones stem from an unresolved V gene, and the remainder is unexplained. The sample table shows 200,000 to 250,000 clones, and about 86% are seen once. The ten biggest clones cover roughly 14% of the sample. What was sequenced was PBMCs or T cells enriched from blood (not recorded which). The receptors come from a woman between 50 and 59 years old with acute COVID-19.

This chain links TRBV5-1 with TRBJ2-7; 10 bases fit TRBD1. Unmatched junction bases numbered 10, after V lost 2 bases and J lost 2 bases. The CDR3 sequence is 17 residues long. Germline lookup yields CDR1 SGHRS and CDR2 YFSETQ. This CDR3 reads CASSFAPGQGKTYEQYF. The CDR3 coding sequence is TGCGCCAGCAGCTTTGCCCCGGGACAGGGGAAGACCTACGAGCAGTACTTC.

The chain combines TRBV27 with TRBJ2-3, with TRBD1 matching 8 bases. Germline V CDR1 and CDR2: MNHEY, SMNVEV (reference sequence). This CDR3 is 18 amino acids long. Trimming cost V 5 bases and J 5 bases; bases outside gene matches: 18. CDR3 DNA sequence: TGTGCCAGCAGTGCCGGACAGGGTTCATCCTTTTTTGGAGATACGCAGTATTTT. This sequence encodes CASSAGQGSSFFGDTQYF.

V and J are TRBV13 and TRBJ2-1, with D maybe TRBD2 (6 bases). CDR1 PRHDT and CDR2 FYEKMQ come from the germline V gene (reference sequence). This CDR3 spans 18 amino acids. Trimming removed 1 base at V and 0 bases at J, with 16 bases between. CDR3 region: CASSLEGGMMSSYNEQFF. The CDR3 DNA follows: TGTGCCAGCAGCTTAGAGGGCGGGATGATGAGCTCCTACAATGAGCAGTTCTTC. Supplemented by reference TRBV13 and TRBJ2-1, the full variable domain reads AAGVIQSPRHLIKEKRETATLKCYPIPRHDTVYWYQQGPGQDPQFLISFYEKMQSDKGSIPDRFSAQQFSDYHSELNMSSLELGDSALYFCASSLEGGMMSSYNEQFFGPGTRLTVL.

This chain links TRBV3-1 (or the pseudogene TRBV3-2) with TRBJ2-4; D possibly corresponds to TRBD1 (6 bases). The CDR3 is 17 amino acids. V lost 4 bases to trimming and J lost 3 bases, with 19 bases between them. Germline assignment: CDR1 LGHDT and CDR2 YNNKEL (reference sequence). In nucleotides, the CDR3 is TGTGCCAGCAGCCTTAGCTCAGGGGCGCCGGGCAAAAACATTCAGTACTTC. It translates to CASSLSSGAPGKNIQYF.

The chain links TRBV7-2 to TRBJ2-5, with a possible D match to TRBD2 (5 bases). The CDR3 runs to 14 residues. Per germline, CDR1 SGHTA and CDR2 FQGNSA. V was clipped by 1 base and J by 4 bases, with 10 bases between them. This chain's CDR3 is CASSLDSGGETQYF. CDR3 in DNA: TGTGCCAGCAGCTTAGATTCAGGAGGAGAGACCCAGTACTTC.

In DNA, the CDR3 is TGTGCCAGCAGTGAACAAGGGACAGGGAGAACCGGGGAGCTGTTTTTT. Amino acid sequence: CASSEQGTGRTGELFF. This chain links TRBV2 with TRBJ2-2, with 9 nucleotides matching TRBD1. V dropped 2 bases and J dropped 5; count of bases not matched to a gene: 6. This CDR3 region has 16 residues. The germline gives CDR1 SNHLY, CDR2 FYNNEI.

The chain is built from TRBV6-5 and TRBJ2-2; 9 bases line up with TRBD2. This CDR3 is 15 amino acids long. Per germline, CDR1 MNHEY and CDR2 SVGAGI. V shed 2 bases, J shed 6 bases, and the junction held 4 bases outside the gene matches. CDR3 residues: CASSYGTSLPGELFF. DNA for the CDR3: TGTGCCAGCAGTTACGGGACTAGCCTCCCCGGGGAGCTGTTTTTT.

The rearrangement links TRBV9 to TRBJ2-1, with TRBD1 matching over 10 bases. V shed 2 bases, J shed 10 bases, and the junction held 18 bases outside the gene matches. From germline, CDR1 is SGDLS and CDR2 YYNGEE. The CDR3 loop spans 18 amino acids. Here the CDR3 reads CASSVSTLVTGGQGEQFF. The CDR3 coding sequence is TGTGCCAGCAGCGTCTCGACACTTGTGACAGGGGGCCAAGGGGAGCAGTTCTTC. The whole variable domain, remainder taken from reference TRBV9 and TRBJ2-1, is DSGVTQTPKHLITATGQRVTLRCSPRSGDLSVYWYQQSLDQGLQFLIQYYNGEERAKGNILERFSAQQFPDLHSELNLSSLELGDSALYFCASSVSTLVTGGQGEQFFGPGTRLTVL.

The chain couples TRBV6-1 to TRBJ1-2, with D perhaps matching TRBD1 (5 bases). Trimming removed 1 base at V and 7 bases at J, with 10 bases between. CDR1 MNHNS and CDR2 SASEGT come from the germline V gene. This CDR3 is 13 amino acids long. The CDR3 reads CASSEVGEGGYTF. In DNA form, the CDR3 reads TGTGCCAGCAGTGAAGTAGGGGAGGGTGGCTACACCTTC.

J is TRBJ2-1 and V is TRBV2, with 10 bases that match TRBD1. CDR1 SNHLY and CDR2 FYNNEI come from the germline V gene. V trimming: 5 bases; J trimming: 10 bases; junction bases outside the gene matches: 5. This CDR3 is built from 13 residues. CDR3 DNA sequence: TGTGCCAGCAGTCGACAGGGGGCTAGGGAGCAGTTCTTC. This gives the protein CASSRQGAREQFF.

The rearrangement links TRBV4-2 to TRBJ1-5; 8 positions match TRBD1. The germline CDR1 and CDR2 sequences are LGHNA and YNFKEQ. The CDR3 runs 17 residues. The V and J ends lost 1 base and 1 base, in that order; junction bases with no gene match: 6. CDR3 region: CASSQAGQGGSNQPQHF. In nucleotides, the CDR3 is TGTGCCAGCAGCCAAGCTGGACAGGGTGGGAGCAATCAGCCCCAGCATTTT.

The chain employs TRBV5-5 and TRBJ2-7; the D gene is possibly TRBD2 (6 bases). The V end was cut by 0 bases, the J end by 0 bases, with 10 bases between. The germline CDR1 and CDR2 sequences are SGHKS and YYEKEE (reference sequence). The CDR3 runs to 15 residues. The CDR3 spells CASSLGSGSSYEQYF. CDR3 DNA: TGTGCCAGCAGCTTGGGCAGCGGGTCCTCCTACGAGCAGTACTTC.

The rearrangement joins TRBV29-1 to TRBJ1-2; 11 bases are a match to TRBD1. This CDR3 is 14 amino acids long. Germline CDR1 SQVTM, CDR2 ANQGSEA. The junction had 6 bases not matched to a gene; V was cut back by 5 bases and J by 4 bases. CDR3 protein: CSVTRTGGLYGYTF. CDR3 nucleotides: TGCAGCGTTACCAGGACAGGGGGCCTCTATGGCTACACCTTC.

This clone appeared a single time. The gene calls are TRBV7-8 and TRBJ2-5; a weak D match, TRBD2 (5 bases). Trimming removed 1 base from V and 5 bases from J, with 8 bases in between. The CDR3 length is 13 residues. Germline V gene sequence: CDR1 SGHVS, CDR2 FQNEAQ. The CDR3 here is CASSLGGSETQYF. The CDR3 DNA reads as TGTGCCAGCAGCTTAGGAGGGTCGGAGACCCAGTACTTC.

CDR3 sequence (DNA): TGTGCCAGCAGCTTCGTCAGGGGGCAATACAATGAGCAGTTCTTC. Amino acid sequence: CASSFVRGQYNEQFF. The rearrangement uses TRBV7-2 and TRBJ2-1, with 8 bases aligning to TRBD1. The CDR3 totals 15 residues. Trimming took 3 bases from V and 4 from J; bases not matched to a gene: 5. Germline assignment: CDR1 SGHTA and CDR2 FQGNSA.

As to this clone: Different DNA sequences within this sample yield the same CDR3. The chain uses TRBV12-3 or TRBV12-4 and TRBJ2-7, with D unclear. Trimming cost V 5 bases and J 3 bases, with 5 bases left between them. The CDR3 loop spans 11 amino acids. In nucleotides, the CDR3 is TGTGCCAGCAGTACCTACTACGAGCAGTACTTC. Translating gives CASSTYYEQYF.

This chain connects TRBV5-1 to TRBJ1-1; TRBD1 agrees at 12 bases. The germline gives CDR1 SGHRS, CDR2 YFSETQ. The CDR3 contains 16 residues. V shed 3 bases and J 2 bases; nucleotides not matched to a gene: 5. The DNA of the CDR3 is TGCGCCAGCAGCTCCTACGGGACAGGGGGCAACACTGAAGCTTTCTTT. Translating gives CASSSYGTGGNTEAFF.

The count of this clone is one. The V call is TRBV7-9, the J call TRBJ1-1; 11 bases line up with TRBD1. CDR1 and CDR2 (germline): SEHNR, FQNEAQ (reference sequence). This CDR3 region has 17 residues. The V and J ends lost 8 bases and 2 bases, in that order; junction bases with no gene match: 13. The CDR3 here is CASYAGDRGAPNTEAFF. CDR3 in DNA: TGTGCCAGCTATGCCGGGGACAGGGGGGCCCCTAACACTGAAGCTTTCTTT.

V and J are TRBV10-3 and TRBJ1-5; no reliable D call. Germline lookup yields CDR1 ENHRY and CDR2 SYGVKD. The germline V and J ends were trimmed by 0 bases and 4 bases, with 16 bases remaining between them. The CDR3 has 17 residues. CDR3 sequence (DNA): TGTGCCATCAGTGAGTCGATCCGGGGTGGTAGGAATCAGCCCCAGCATTTT. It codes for CAISESIRGGRNQPQHF.

CDR3 nucleotide sequence: TGTGCCAGCAGCCAAGATGAGGTAGCCTACAATGAGCAGTTCTTC. Its translation: CASSQDEVAYNEQFF. The J gene is TRBJ2-1, the V gene TRBV14; D gene uncertain. Trimming removed 0 bases at V and 2 bases at J, with 8 bases between. Per germline, CDR1 SGHDN and CDR2 FVKESK. The CDR3 has 15 residues.